A selection of T cell receptor beta chains follows, all from one sample in a study of blood T cell repertoires in COVID-19. The repertoire was sequenced with immunoSEQ multiplex PCR; TCRdb's copy has only in-frame clones and lacks some. The sample records some 320,000 clones, under 90% being singletons. Source material: PBMCs or T cells enriched from blood (not recorded which). These TCRs come from a woman aged 50 to 60 who had been exposed to COVID-19. The CDR3 runs from the conserved cysteine through the conserved F or W. The D gene is left open where the match is weak. Size is omitted from some rows. Given values are once, few, many or a class for expanded clones.

J gene: TRBJ1-1; D gene: -; clone size: -; V gene: TRBV18; CDR3 protein: CASSRGNGGNTEAFF; CDR3 DNA: TGTGCCAGCTCCCGCGGAAACGGGGGGAACACTGAAGCTTTCTTT
J gene: TRBJ1-2; D gene: -; clone size: -; V gene: TRBV5-6; CDR3 protein: CASSLPGVNYGYTF; CDR3 DNA: TGTGCCAGCAGCTTGCCCGGGGTTAACTATGGCTACACCTTC
J gene: TRBJ1-6; D gene: -; clone size: -; V gene: TRBV15; CDR3 protein: CATSDRSNNSPLHF; CDR3 DNA: TGTGCCACCTCGGACAGAAGCAATAATTCACCCCTCCACTTT
J gene: TRBJ1-2; D gene: TRBD1; clone size: -; V gene: TRBV27; CDR3 protein: CASRTPGTVRHTF; CDR3 DNA: TGTGCCAGCAGAACACCCGGGACAGTTCGCCACACCTTC
J gene: TRBJ1-5; D gene: TRBD1; clone size: once; V gene: TRBV4-1; CDR3 protein: CASSQPRTGANQPQHF; CDR3 DNA: TGCGCCAGCAGCCAACCCCGGACAGGGGCAAATCAGCCCCAGCATTTT
J gene: TRBJ2-1; D gene: -; clone size: -; V gene: TRBV7-2; CDR3 protein: CASSLNSNSYNEQFF; CDR3 DNA: TGTGCCAGCAGCTTAAACTCGAACTCCTACAATGAGCAGTTCTTC
J gene: TRBJ2-1; D gene: TRBD1; clone size: -; V gene: TRBV9; CDR3 protein: CASSVDPTGEYNEQFF; CDR3 DNA: TGTGCCAGCAGCGTAGATCCGACAGGGGAATACAATGAGCAGTTCTTC
J gene: TRBJ2-7; D gene: TRBD2; clone size: -; V gene: TRBV29-1; CDR3 protein: CSVKTSGVGEQYF; CDR3 DNA: TGCAGCGTCAAGACTAGCGGGGTGGGGGAGCAGTACTTC
J gene: TRBJ2-1; D gene: -; clone size: -; V gene: TRBV6-1; CDR3 protein: CASSGIAEFSYNEQFF; CDR3 DNA: TGTGCCAGCAGTGGGATAGCGGAATTCTCCTACAATGAGCAGTTCTTC
J gene: TRBJ1-2; D gene: -; clone size: -; V gene: TRBV7-2; CDR3 protein: CASSPRQGRATYGYTF; CDR3 DNA: TGTGCCAGCAGCCCAAGGCAGGGCCGGGCTACCTATGGCTACACCTTC
J gene: TRBJ1-2; D gene: TRBD1; clone size: -; V gene: TRBV19; CDR3 protein: CASSSGTEKHRHYGYTF; CDR3 DNA: TGTGCCAGTAGCAGTGGGACAGAGAAGCATCGACACTATGGCTACACCTTC
J gene: TRBJ2-1; D gene: -; clone size: -; V gene: TRBV5-4; CDR3 protein: CASSLERSSYNEQFF; CDR3 DNA: TGTGCCAGCAGCTTGGAACGGAGCTCCTACAATGAGCAGTTCTTC
J gene: TRBJ2-5; D gene: TRBD1; clone size: -; V gene: TRBV2; CDR3 protein: CASSLSGTGKETQYF; CDR3 DNA: TGTGCCAGCAGCCTTTCCGGGACAGGGAAAGAGACCCAGTACTTC
J gene: TRBJ1-6; D gene: -; clone size: -; V gene: TRBV20-1; CDR3 protein: CSASRGFPLHF; CDR3 DNA: TGCAGTGCTAGTAGGGGATTCCCCCTCCACTTT
J gene: TRBJ2-1; D gene: TRBD2; clone size: -; V gene: TRBV7-9; CDR3 protein: CASSFGRYNEQFF; CDR3 DNA: TGTGCCAGCAGCTTCGGGAGGTACAATGAGCAGTTCTTC
J gene: TRBJ1-4; D gene: -; clone size: -; V gene: TRBV28; CDR3 protein: CASRVVKWGGDEKLFF; CDR3 DNA: TGTGCCAGCAGGGTGGTCAAGTGGGGAGGCGATGAAAAACTGTTTTTT
J gene: TRBJ2-5; D gene: TRBD1; clone size: -; V gene: TRBV6-5; CDR3 protein: CASTERGGYGETQYF; CDR3 DNA: TGTGCCAGCACCGAGAGAGGGGGCTATGGGGAGACCCAGTACTTC
J gene: TRBJ2-1; D gene: TRBD2; clone size: -; V gene: TRBV4-1; CDR3 protein: CASSQGAGGREQFF; CDR3 DNA: TGCGCCAGCAGCCAGGGAGCGGGGGGGCGTGAGCAGTTCTTC
J gene: TRBJ1-4; D gene: TRBD1; clone size: -; V gene: TRBV18; CDR3 protein: CASSPTVTGGDDVVNEKLFF; CDR3 DNA: TGTGCCAGCTCACCAACCGTGACAGGGGGCGACGATGTGGTTAATGAAAAACTGTTTTTT
J gene: TRBJ1-6; D gene: TRBD1; clone size: -; V gene: TRBV7-2; CDR3 protein: CASSLGGGQELEGSPLHF; CDR3 DNA: TGTGCCAGCAGCTTAGGGGGGGGACAGGAGCTCGAAGGTTCACCCCTCCACTTT
J gene: TRBJ1-1; D gene: TRBD1; clone size: -; V gene: TRBV6-5; CDR3 protein: CASRRTDRDTEAFF; CDR3 DNA: TGTGCCAGCAGACGTACGGACAGGGACACTGAAGCTTTCTTT
J gene: TRBJ2-6; D gene: -; clone size: -; V gene: TRBV6-4; CDR3 protein: CASSEDWGGGANVLTF; CDR3 DNA: TGTGCCAGCAGTGAGGATTGGGGCGGTGGGGCCAACGTCCTGACTTTC
J gene: TRBJ1-1; D gene: -; clone size: -; V gene: TRBV12-3/TRBV12-4; CDR3 protein: CASSTRVPFF; CDR3 DNA: TGTGCCAGCAGTACCAGGGTCCCTTTCTTT
J gene: TRBJ1-4; D gene: -; clone size: -; V gene: TRBV5-1; CDR3 protein: CASSSGSTSSNEKLFF; CDR3 DNA: TGCGCCAGCAGCTCGGGATCCACTTCTTCCAATGAAAAACTGTTTTTT
J gene: TRBJ2-7; D gene: TRBD2; clone size: once; V gene: TRBV5-4; CDR3 protein: CASSGGSGGYEQYF; CDR3 DNA: TGTGCCAGCAGCGGGGGTAGCGGGGGCTACGAGCAGTACTTC
J gene: TRBJ2-7; D gene: TRBD1; clone size: -; V gene: TRBV7-2; CDR3 protein: CASSLNRGAGEQYF; CDR3 DNA: TGTGCCAGCAGCTTAAACAGGGGGGCGGGCGAGCAGTACTTC
J gene: TRBJ1-1; D gene: TRBD1; clone size: -; V gene: TRBV5-6; CDR3 protein: CASSLFGQGWTEAFF; CDR3 DNA: TGTGCCAGCAGCTTGTTCGGACAGGGGTGGACTGAAGCTTTCTTT
J gene: TRBJ2-1; D gene: TRBD1; clone size: -; V gene: TRBV19; CDR3 protein: CASLDRGRPNEQFF; CDR3 DNA: TGTGCCAGCTTGGACAGGGGGCGACCCAATGAGCAGTTCTTC
J gene: TRBJ2-7; D gene: TRBD1; clone size: -; V gene: TRBV3-1/TRBV3-2; CDR3 protein: CASSLTGTGGYEQYF; CDR3 DNA: TGTGCCAGCAGCCTAACCGGGACAGGGGGATACGAGCAGTACTTC
J gene: TRBJ1-2; D gene: -; clone size: -; V gene: TRBV4-2; CDR3 protein: CASSQELPVGIGYGYTF; CDR3 DNA: TGTGCCAGCAGCCAAGAGCTTCCGGTGGGCATAGGTTATGGCTACACCTTC
J gene: TRBJ1-5; D gene: -; clone size: -; V gene: TRBV19; CDR3 protein: CASSIGWEPQPQHF; CDR3 DNA: TGTGCCAGTAGTATCGGATGGGAGCCACAGCCCCAGCATTTT
J gene: TRBJ2-7; D gene: TRBD2; clone size: -; V gene: TRBV5-1; CDR3 protein: CASSHPGTSGGAAYEQYF; CDR3 DNA: TGCGCCAGCAGCCACCCTGGGACTAGCGGGGGGGCGGCGTACGAGCAGTACTTC
J gene: TRBJ2-5; D gene: TRBD1; clone size: -; V gene: TRBV5-1; CDR3 protein: CASSTGQGAQETQYF; CDR3 DNA: TGCGCCAGCAGCACCGGACAGGGGGCGCAAGAGACCCAGTACTTC
J gene: TRBJ1-5; D gene: TRBD1; clone size: once; V gene: TRBV28; CDR3 protein: CASSPGQFRNQPQHF; CDR3 DNA: TGTGCCAGCAGTCCGGGACAGTTTAGGAATCAGCCCCAGCATTTT
J gene: TRBJ1-5; D gene: TRBD1; clone size: once; V gene: TRBV5-4; CDR3 protein: CASSLAGGNQPQHF; CDR3 DNA: TGTGCCAGCAGCTTGGCAGGGGGAAATCAGCCCCAGCATTTT
J gene: TRBJ1-1; D gene: -; clone size: -; V gene: TRBV9; CDR3 protein: CASSPGEGLSNTEAFF; CDR3 DNA: TGTGCCAGCAGCCCCGGTGAGGGCCTCTCAAACACTGAAGCTTTCTTT
J gene: TRBJ2-1; D gene: TRBD1; clone size: -; V gene: TRBV9; CDR3 protein: CASRPDTTGGSYNEQFF; CDR3 DNA: TGTGCCAGCAGACCCGACACGACAGGGGGCTCCTACAATGAGCAGTTCTTC
J gene: TRBJ2-3; D gene: TRBD1; clone size: -; V gene: TRBV29-1; CDR3 protein: CSVDPGDRVLDTQYF; CDR3 DNA: TGCAGCGTTGACCCCGGGGACAGGGTATTGGATACGCAGTATTTT
J gene: TRBJ1-2; D gene: -; clone size: -; V gene: TRBV7-2; CDR3 protein: CASSPSPRTELGGYTF; CDR3 DNA: TGTGCCAGCAGCCCCAGCCCCCGGACGGAACTAGGAGGCTACACCTTC